The T cell receptor (beta chain) described here comes from a study of cytomegalovirus exposure and HLA in healthy donors. V lost 3 bases, J lost 2 bases, and 11 bases stayed unmatched. This CDR3 is built from 16 residues. Germline CDR1 reads SGHRS; CDR2 reads YFSETQ. With respect to this clone: Its antigen is not identified.

Healthy bone marrow donors supplied every sample. PCR involved 60 Vbeta and 13 Jbeta primers. Some clones are missing from TCRdb's copy, which holds only in-frame ones; the method was immunoSEQ multiplex PCR. This repertoire includes approximately 34,000 clones. Findings of the study overall: A later analysis appeared to link common viral pathogens to several of the most significant clusters. Later work found most CMV-associated TCR beta chains apparently HLA-restricted.

V gene TRBV5-1 combines with J gene TRBJ2-7; 7 positions match TRBD1. The sequencing sample was made of PBMCs. The clonotype comes from a woman aged 35 to 49 in good health and CMV-seropositive. CDR3 DNA: TGCGCCAGCAGCTCCGCTCCCCTCGGGACAGCCTACGAGCAGTACTTC. Amino acid sequence: CASSSAPLGTAYEQYF.